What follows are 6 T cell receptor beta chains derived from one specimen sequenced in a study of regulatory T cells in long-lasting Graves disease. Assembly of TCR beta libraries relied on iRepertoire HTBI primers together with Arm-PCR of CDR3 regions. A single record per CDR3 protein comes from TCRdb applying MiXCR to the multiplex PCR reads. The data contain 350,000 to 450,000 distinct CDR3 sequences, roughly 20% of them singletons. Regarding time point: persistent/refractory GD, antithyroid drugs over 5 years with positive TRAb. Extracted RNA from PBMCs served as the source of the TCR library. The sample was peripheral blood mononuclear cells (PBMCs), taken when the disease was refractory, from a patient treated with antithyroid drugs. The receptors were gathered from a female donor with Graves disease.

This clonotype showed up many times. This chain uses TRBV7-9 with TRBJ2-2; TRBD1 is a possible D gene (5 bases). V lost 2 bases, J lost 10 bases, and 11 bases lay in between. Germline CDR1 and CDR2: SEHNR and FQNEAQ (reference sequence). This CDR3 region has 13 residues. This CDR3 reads CASSLSDIEELFF. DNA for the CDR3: TGTGCCAGCAGCTTATCGGACATCGAGGAGCTGTTTTTT.

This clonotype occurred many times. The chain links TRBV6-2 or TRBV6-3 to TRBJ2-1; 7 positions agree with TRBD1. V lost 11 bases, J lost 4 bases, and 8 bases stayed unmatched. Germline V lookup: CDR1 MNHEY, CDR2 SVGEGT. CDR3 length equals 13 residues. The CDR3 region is CAAAGTDYNEQFF. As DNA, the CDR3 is TGTGCCGCGGCCGGGACAGATTACAATGAGCAGTTCTTC.

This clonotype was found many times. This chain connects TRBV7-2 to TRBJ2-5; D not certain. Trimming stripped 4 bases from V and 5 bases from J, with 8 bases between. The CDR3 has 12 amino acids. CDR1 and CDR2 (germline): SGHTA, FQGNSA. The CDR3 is CASSSKAETQYF. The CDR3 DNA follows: TGTGCCAGCAGCTCCAAGGCGGAGACCCAGTACTTC. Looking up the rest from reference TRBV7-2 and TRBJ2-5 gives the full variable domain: GAGVSQSPSNKVTEKGKDVELRCDPISGHTALYWYRQSLGQGLEFLIYFQGNSAPDKSGLPSDRFSAERTGGSVSTLTIQRTQQEDSAVYLCASSSKAETQYFGPGTRLLVL.

The CDR3 DNA follows: TGTGCCAGCAGCTCCCCCAGGACGCGGGGTGAAGCTTTCTTT. This encodes CASSSPRTRGEAFF. V gene TRBV7-9 combines with J gene TRBJ1-1; no clear D gene. V was shortened by 4 bases and J by 7 bases, with 16 bases between the two germline ends. From germline, CDR1 is SEHNR and CDR2 FQNEAQ (reference sequence). The CDR3 totals 14 residues.

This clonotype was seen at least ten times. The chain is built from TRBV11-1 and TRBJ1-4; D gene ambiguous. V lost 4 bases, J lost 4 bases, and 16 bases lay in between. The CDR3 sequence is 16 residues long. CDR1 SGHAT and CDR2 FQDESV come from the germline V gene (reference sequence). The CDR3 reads CASSSGRLYINEKLFF. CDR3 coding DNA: TGTGCCAGCAGCTCCGGGAGACTATACATTAATGAAAAACTGTTTTTT.

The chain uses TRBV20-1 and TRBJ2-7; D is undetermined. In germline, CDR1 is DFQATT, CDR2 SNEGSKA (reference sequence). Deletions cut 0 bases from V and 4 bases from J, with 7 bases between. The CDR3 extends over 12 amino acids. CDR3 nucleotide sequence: TGCAGTGCTAGAGACTTACGGTACGAGCAGTACTTC. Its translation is CSARDLRYEQYF.